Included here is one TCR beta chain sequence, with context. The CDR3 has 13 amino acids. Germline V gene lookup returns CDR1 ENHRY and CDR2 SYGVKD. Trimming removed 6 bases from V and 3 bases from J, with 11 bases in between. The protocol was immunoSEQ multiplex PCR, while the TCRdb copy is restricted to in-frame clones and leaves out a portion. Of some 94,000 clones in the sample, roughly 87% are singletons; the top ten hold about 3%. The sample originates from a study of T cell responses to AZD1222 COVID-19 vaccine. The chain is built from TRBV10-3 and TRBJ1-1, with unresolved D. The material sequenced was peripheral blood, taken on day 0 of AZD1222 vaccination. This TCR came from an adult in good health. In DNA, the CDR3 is TGTGCCATCAGCGTAAGAGTAGACACTGAAGCTTTCTTT. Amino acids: CAISVRVDTEAFF.